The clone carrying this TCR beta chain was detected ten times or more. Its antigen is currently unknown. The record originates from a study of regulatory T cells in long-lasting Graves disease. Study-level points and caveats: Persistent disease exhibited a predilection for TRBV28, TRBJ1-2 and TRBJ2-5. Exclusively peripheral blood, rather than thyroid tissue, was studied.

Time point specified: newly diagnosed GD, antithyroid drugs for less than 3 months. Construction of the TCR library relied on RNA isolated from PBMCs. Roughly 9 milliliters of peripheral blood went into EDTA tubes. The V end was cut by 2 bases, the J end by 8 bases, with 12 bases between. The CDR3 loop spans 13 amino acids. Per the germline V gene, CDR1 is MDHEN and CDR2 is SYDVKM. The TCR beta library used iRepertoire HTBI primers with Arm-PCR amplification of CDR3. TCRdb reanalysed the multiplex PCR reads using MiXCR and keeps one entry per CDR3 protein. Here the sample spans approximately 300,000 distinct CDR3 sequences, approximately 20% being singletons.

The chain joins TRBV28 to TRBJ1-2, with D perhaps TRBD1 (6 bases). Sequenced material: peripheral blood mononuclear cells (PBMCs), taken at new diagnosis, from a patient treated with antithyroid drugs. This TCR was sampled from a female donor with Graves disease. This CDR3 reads CASSLTGGRGYTF. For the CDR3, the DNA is TGTGCCAGCAGTTTAACTGGGGGCCGAGGCTACACCTTC.